Sequencing of this T cell receptor (beta chain) was carried out in a study of T cells after yellow fever vaccination (dated by TCRdb to 2018 to 2020). For context, the study as a whole: Libraries from fractions with low cell numbers were prepared with the SMART-Seq v4 Ultra Low Input RNA kit. Bulk TCR alpha and beta repertoires were sequenced longitudinally to track T-cell clones before and after primary and booster YFV17D yellow fever vaccination. Blood was collected at multiple timepoints before and after primary and secondary immunization, and bulk PBMC replicates and cell subsets were isolated. Two healthy male donors, one aged 18 to 30 and one aged 30 to 40 years, made up the cohort.

CDR1 LNHDA and CDR2 SQIVND were looked up in the germline V gene (reference sequence). From its cysteine to its phenylalanine, the CDR3 spans 17 amino acids. Only the CDR3 region is kept as DNA, spanning 51 bases read in frame from base 1. V loses 1 base, J loses 3 bases, and the germline ends lie 19 bases apart. In light of the paper, this sample's treatment or condition label describes: live attenuated yellow fever vaccine strain. At every blood-draw timepoint, two biological replicates of bulk PBMCs were collected. PBMCs were isolated from peripheral blood using a standard Ficoll-Paque protocol. RNA was extracted with TriZol from bulk PBMCs, CD4 and CD8 fractions, and dextramer-positive and dextramer-negative fractions. TCR cDNA was synthesized by 5'RACE template switching, which introduced a universal primer site and unique molecular identifiers. Priming for cDNA synthesis came from both the TCR alpha and TCR beta constant segments. Library amplification involved two PCR steps, and the second step added sample barcodes and sequencing adapters. Sequencing of libraries was performed on Illumina HiSeq 2500 (2x100 bp) or NovaSeq (2x150 bp). The source study handled its data this way. MIGEC was used to demultiplex reads and collapse the reads into UMI consensus sequences, and MiXCR was used for V(D)J alignment. Clonotypes responding to the vaccine were identified with edgeR on replicate PBMC samples, with the criteria of FDR below 0.01 and a log2 fold change above 5 up to day 15. Bulk clonotypes were assigned CD4 or CD8 identity according to which sequenced CD4 or CD8 repertoire held them at higher abundance. TCRdb ran its own pipeline on the public reads, namely fastp trimming at Q25 and MiXCR clone calling, and kept in-frame beta chains. Each CDR3 protein appears once, grouped with its most common genes and DNA. The V and J calls come from TCRdb's annotation, not from the publication. This sample lists 300,000 to 450,000 distinct CDR3 sequences; 6.2% were detected once. Of the sample, 15% falls within the top ten clones.

Summary of the overall study and its limitations: Because the study included only two donors, the extent to which the findings can be generalized is limited. A small fraction of clonotypes showed up in both the CD4 and CD8 compartments, probably as a result of convergent recombination. Computational filtering was required because FACS-sorted repertoires could contain abundant contaminating clonotypes from the bulk population. Compared with the primary T-cell response, the secondary T-cell response was faster but weaker, reaching its peak on day 5 rather than on day 15. After the booster, most of the clones that had expanded following primary vaccination were detected again (about 95% of CD4 and around 88% of CD8), which suggests that memory was broadly maintained.

This clonotype was counted between two and nine times. Its recognized antigen is unknown. Nothing much larger sits one base from this clone, and base qualities are not available. This TCR was sampled from a man aged 25-40 years who received the YFV17D yellow fever vaccine. The source was PBMCs, collected 5 days after the yellow fever booster vaccination. The rearranged chain carries TRBV19 and TRBJ2-7, with no reliable assignment of the D segment. The sequenced DNA is TGTGCCAGTAGTATAGCTATCCCTGATTCTACTTACTACGAGCAGTACTTC. It translates to CASSIAIPDSTYYEQYF.